The 20 T cell receptor beta chains listed next were all sequenced from one sample in a study of human T cells and chemical hapten exposure. TCRdb processed the RACE reads anew with MiXCR; each CDR3 protein has one entry. The sample shows approximately 77,000 distinct CDR3 sequences, 7.5% to 9% of them seen only once. The time point here: patch test 1, 2 weeks after DPC sensitization. Documented treatment: therapeutic diphenylcyclopropenone sensitization with weekly scalp DPC. Sample: whole blood, taken in connection with sensitization to the hapten diphenylcyclopropenone (DPC). The receptors were gathered from a woman in her 30s with alopecia areata. Some clones in this sample may be carry-over from other donors' samples.

The chain recombines TRBV24-1 with TRBJ2-1; D perhaps matches TRBD2 (7 bases). V lost 5 bases and J 2 bases, leaving 12 bases between the germline ends. Germline V gene sequence: CDR1 KGHDR, CDR2 SFDVKD. The CDR3 loop spans 15 amino acids. DNA of the CDR3: TGTGCCACCAGTGGAGGGGGGGGCCCCTACAATGAGCAGTTCTTC. It yields the protein CATSGGGGPYNEQFF.

This chain joins TRBV7-9 and TRBJ1-4, with 8 bases matching TRBD1. Unmatched junction bases numbered 8, after V lost 3 bases and J lost 5 bases. CDR1 is SEHNR and CDR2 is FQNEAQ in the germline V gene (reference sequence). The CDR3 totals 16 residues. Here the CDR3 DNA reads TGTGCCAGCAGCTTCCCCGACAGGGGCGCAAATGAAAAACTGTTTTTT. The encoded protein is CASSFPDRGANEKLFF.

The chain employs TRBV29-1 and TRBJ2-3; possible D gene TRBD2, 5 bases. Deletions cut 0 bases from V and 2 bases from J, with 18 bases between. The CDR3 is 17 residues long. Germline V gene sequence: CDR1 SQVTM, CDR2 ANQGSEA. The CDR3 loop reads CSVEDLLSRRYTDTQYF. The DNA of the CDR3 is TGCAGCGTTGAAGATCTTCTGTCCCGGAGGTACACAGATACGCAGTATTTT.

At least ten counts were recorded for this clonotype. V usage is TRBV6-5 and J usage is TRBJ2-6; 9 bases fit TRBD1. Trimming cost V 5 bases and J 1 base; bases outside gene matches: 9. This CDR3 has 18 residues. Germline loops: CDR1 MNHEY, CDR2 SVGAGI. The CDR3 loop is CASSRARQGGSGANVLTF. As DNA, the CDR3 is TGTGCCAGCAGTCGCGCCCGACAGGGGGGGTCTGGGGCCAACGTCCTGACTTTC.

This clonotype was detected many times. V gene TRBV5-1 combines with J gene TRBJ2-5; tentative D call: TRBD2 (5 bases). Between the trimmed V and J ends, which lost 1 base and 2 bases, there was a span of 15 bases. The CDR3 covers 16 residues. CDR1 is SGHRS and CDR2 is YFSETQ in the germline V gene. This CDR3 reads CASSLTAAQLQETQYF. The CDR3 DNA reads TGCGCCAGCAGCTTGACAGCGGCCCAATTACAAGAGACCCAGTACTTC.

This clonotype was detected a few times. CDR3 loop: CATRRDIKNTEAFF. CDR3 in DNA: TGTGCCACCCGACGGGACATAAAGAACACTGAAGCTTTCTTT. This chain joins TRBV2 and TRBJ1-1; TRBD1 is a possible D gene (6 bases). The CDR3 consists of 14 residues. Trimming stripped 10 bases from V and 1 base from J, with 16 bases between. In germline, CDR1 is SNHLY, CDR2 FYNNEI.

This clonotype was seen ten or more times. This chain links TRBV20-1 with TRBJ2-1; TRBD2 agrees at 8 bases. The CDR3 consists of 14 residues. In germline, CDR1 is DFQATT, CDR2 SNEGSKA (reference sequence). Germline trimming cut 6 bases from V and 4 bases from J; bases unmatched to any gene: 8. The CDR3 loop reads CSAVKRGSYNEQFF. CDR3 bases: TGCAGTGCGGTAAAGCGGGGGAGTTACAATGAGCAGTTCTTC.

In this sample, this clonotype turned up a few times. This rearrangement joins TRBV2 to TRBJ2-3; either TRBD1 or TRBD2 may fit D (5 bases each). This CDR3 is built from 16 residues. V dropped 3 bases and J dropped 4 bases, with 17 bases sitting between them. The germline gives CDR1 SNHLY, CDR2 FYNNEI. The CDR3 spells CASSDRGPFVADTQYF. CDR3 coding DNA: TGTGCCAGCAGTGATAGGGGACCATTTGTCGCAGATACGCAGTATTTT.

A few counts support this clonotype. The rearrangement links TRBV20-1 to TRBJ2-6; D is unclear. Per germline, CDR1 DFQATT and CDR2 SNEGSKA (reference sequence). Trimming cost V 1 base and J 3 bases, with 10 bases left between them. There are 15 residues in the CDR3. Here the CDR3 DNA reads TGCAGTGCTAGAGGAGGAGCGCATGGGGCCAACGTCCTGACTTTC. Amino acid sequence: CSARGGAHGANVLTF.

Ten or more counts support this clonotype. The chain couples TRBV12-3 or TRBV12-4 to TRBJ2-1; tentative D call: TRBD1 (5 bases). CDR3 size: 14 residues. Trimming left V 6 bases short and J 7 bases short, with 16 bases between. CDR3 bases: TGTGCCAGCAGAGACAGAGACAGACCGAATGAGCAGTTCTTC. Translated, it gives CASRDRDRPNEQFF.

The rearrangement joins TRBV6-5 to TRBJ2-7; 8 bases are a match to TRBD2. The V gene end was trimmed by 0 bases and the J gene end by 4 bases; junction bases not matched to a gene: 8. The CDR3 is 16 amino acids. Germline assignment: CDR1 MNHEY and CDR2 SVGAGI. The CDR3 is CASSYSSSGGGYEQYF. As DNA, the CDR3 is TGTGCCAGCAGTTACTCGTCGTCGGGGGGGGGGTACGAGCAGTACTTC.

This clonotype was detected a few times. Here the CDR3 reads CASSVRDSDTGELFF. In DNA form, the CDR3 reads TGTGCCAGCAGCGTCCGGGACTCCGACACCGGGGAGCTGTTTTTT. The chain links TRBV9 to TRBJ2-2; tentatively, D is TRBD2 (6 bases). Trimming took 2 bases from V and 3 from J, leaving 11 bases between them. The germline gives CDR1 SGDLS, CDR2 YYNGEE. CDR3 length equals 15 residues.

There are many counts of this clonotype. This chain connects TRBV5-1 to TRBJ1-2; D gene uncertain. The CDR3 runs to 14 residues. CDR1 is SGHRS and CDR2 is YFSETQ in the germline V gene. The V end was cut by 0 bases, the J end by 5 bases, with 11 bases between. The CDR3 sequence: CASSLEYGLYGYTF. CDR3 in DNA: TGCGCCAGCAGCTTGGAATACGGGTTGTATGGCTACACCTTC.

In its sample, this clonotype was seen a few times. The chain recombines TRBV20-1 with TRBJ1-5; D gene ambiguous. Trimming pared 1 base from V and 0 bases from J, leaving 10 bases between. The CDR3 loop spans 15 amino acids. Germline assignment: CDR1 DFQATT and CDR2 SNEGSKA (reference sequence). DNA of the CDR3: TGCAGTGCTAGAGCTCTCGAATATAGCAATCAGCCCCAGCATTTT. Protein sequence: CSARALEYSNQPQHF.

At least ten counts were recorded for this clonotype. V gene TRBV29-1 combines with J gene TRBJ1-4; D ambiguous. The CDR3 length is 12 residues. The germline V gene encodes CDR1 SQVTM and CDR2 ANQGSEA. Deletions cut 7 bases from V and 8 bases from J, with 14 bases between. The CDR3 DNA sequence: TGCAGCGCCCCACCTGACTGGGAAAAACTGTTTTTT. It specifies CSAPPDWEKLFF.

This clonotype occurred many times. The CDR3 sequence: CASSADGGTQYF. The CDR3 DNA reads TGTGCCAGCAGCGCGGATGGGGGTACGCAGTATTTT. The chain employs TRBV12-3 or TRBV12-4 and TRBJ2-3, with D perhaps assigned TRBD1 or TRBD2 (5 bases each). This CDR3 spans 12 amino acids. The ends were cut back, 6 bases at V and 8 bases at J, with 12 bases in the middle.

This clonotype was detected ten times or more. This chain links TRBV13 with TRBJ1-6; D gene uncertain. Germline values: CDR1 PRHDT, CDR2 FYEKMQ (reference sequence). With 5 bases removed from V and 8 bases from J, the gap between germline ends came to 10 bases. This CDR3 is built from 13 residues. As DNA, the CDR3 is TGTGCCAGCAGCGGGAGGACGGATTCACCCCTCCACTTT. Protein sequence: CASSGRTDSPLHF.

The table lists this clonotype with many counts. The chain couples TRBV29-1 to TRBJ2-3, with 7 bases that match TRBD1. The germline CDR1 and CDR2 sequences are SQVTM and ANQGSEA. The CDR3 has 13 residues. The V gene end was trimmed by 2 bases and the J gene end by 2 bases; junction bases not matched to a gene: 1. CDR3 residues: CSVETGDTDTQYF. DNA for the CDR3: TGCAGCGTTGAAACAGGGGACACAGATACGCAGTATTTT.

This clonotype has a count of ten or more. The J gene is TRBJ2-5, the V gene TRBV10-3; no clear D. Germline assignment: CDR1 ENHRY and CDR2 SYGVKD. The germline V and J ends were trimmed by 11 bases and 4 bases, with 14 bases remaining between them. There are 12 residues in the CDR3. The CDR3 region is CAARTTGETQYF. The CDR3 DNA follows: TGTGCCGCGCGGACGACTGGAGAGACCCAGTACTTC.

The rearrangement uses TRBV6-5 and TRBJ1-3; D gene uncertain. CDR3 length equals 17 residues. Trimming shortened V by 2 bases and J by 4 bases, and 18 bases separated the two germline ends. The V gene's germline CDR1 is MNHEY and CDR2 SVGAGI. In nucleotides, the CDR3 is TGTGCCAGCAGTTACAACGCCCCCTCAATCTCCGGAAACACCATATATTTT. It yields the protein CASSYNAPSISGNTIYF.